The clone carrying this TCR beta chain is medium-sized (0.01 to 0.1%) within its sample. This sample was taken from a study of metastatic and nonmetastatic thyroid tumors. The wider study: Blood and tumor or nodule tissue repertoires from malignant and benign thyroid patients were compared.

The entire patient cohort was treatment-naive prior to thyroid surgery. TCRdb redid the clone calls on the PCR reads using MiXCR. This repertoire shows around 12,000 clones, 30% to 35% found once; its top ten account for approximately 12%. The clonotype originates from a female donor with papillary thyroid cancer or a benign thyroid nodule (not recorded which). Some clones in this sample may be carry-over from other donors' samples. Material: tumor tissue.

CDR3 sequence: CASSLRGTGQGYTF. DNA for the CDR3: TGTGCCAGCAGTTTACGGGGGACAGGGCAAGGCTACACCTTC. This chain uses TRBV27 with TRBJ1-2; 9 nucleotides agree with TRBD1. Germline V gene data show CDR1 as MNHEY and CDR2 as SMNVEV (reference sequence). CDR3 length: 14 amino acids. After removal of 2 bases from V and 8 bases from J, the junction contained 6 bases not matched to a gene.